The 26 T cell receptor beta chains below come from one sample, sequenced in a study of T cell responses to AZD1222 COVID-19 vaccine. The table came from immunoSEQ multiplex PCR; TCRdb's copy has only in-frame clones and leaves some out. Altogether about 160,000 clones are present, about 90% being singletons, with the ten largest covering roughly 5%. The source material was peripheral blood, sampled on day 0 of AZD1222 vaccination. These receptors originate from an adult in good health.

This chain connects TRBV6-5 to TRBJ1-2, with 8 bases identical to TRBD1. The length of the CDR3 is 15 residues. The V gene end was trimmed by 2 bases and the J gene end by 8 bases; junction bases not matched to a gene: 10. Germline values: CDR1 MNHEY, CDR2 SVGAGI. In DNA, the CDR3 is TGTGCCAGCAGTTACACGATGGACAGGGAGATGGGCTACACCTTC. Translating it yields CASSYTMDREMGYTF.

This chain joins TRBV5-1 and TRBJ1-2, with 10 bases lining up with TRBD1. Trimming removed 0 bases from V and 5 bases from J; junction bases left unmatched: 4. This CDR3 contains 15 residues. Germline assignment: CDR1 SGHRS and CDR2 YFSETQ. This CDR3 reads CASSLAGTGEYGYTF. CDR3 DNA: TGCGCCAGCAGCTTGGCCGGGACAGGGGAGTATGGCTACACCTTC.

This chain uses TRBV7-2 with TRBJ2-4; 9 nucleotides agree with TRBD1. The V segment lost 5 bases and the J segment 7 bases; nucleotides outside the gene matches: 9. CDR3 length: 15 amino acids. Germline-derived CDR1 and CDR2 are SGHTA and FQGNSA. The CDR3: CASSPTRDRVNIQYF. CDR3 DNA: TGTGCCAGCAGCCCGACCCGGGACAGGGTGAACATTCAGTACTTC.

This clone was picked up a small number of times. The rearrangement uses TRBV7-3 and TRBJ1-1; 9 bases line up with TRBD1. The CDR3 contains 17 residues. The germline gives CDR1 SGHTA, CDR2 FQGTGA. Trimming took 2 bases from V and 4 from J; bases not matched to a gene: 11. The CDR3 loop is CASSLSVGQGLGTEAFF. The CDR3 DNA is TGTGCCAGCAGCTTATCCGTGGGACAGGGTTTGGGCACTGAAGCTTTCTTT.

This clone was recorded only once. The chain links TRBV4-2 to TRBJ2-7; no definite D call. Germline values: CDR1 LGHNA, CDR2 YNFKEQ. This CDR3 is built from 14 residues. V gave up 0 bases and J gave up 3 bases, with 9 bases separating them. CDR3 loop: CASSQDRADYEQYF. The CDR3 DNA follows: TGTGCCAGCAGCCAAGATCGGGCCGACTACGAGCAGTACTTC.

The rearrangement links TRBV7-2 to TRBJ1-1, with 9 positions matching TRBD1. V lost 4 bases and J lost 1; bases outside the gene matches: 4. The CDR3 length is 15 residues. The V gene's germline CDR1 is SGHTA and CDR2 FQGNSA. CDR3 DNA sequence: TGTGCCAGCAGCTCGGGACAGGGAAGGAACACTGAAGCTTTCTTT. Amino acids: CASSSGQGRNTEAFF.

The V call is TRBV19, the J call TRBJ2-5, with TRBD2 identical over 16 bases. Looked up from germline, CDR1 is LNHDA and CDR2 is SQIVND (reference sequence). The J segment lost 6 bases and the V segment lost 5 bases, leaving 9 bases of the junction unmatched. CDR3 size: 17 residues. The CDR3 coding sequence is TGTGCCAGTAGTTTCGGGACTAGCGGGGGGGCTAAGAAGACCCAGTACTTC. It is translated as CASSFGTSGGAKKTQYF. The variable domain in full, with the rest retrieved from reference TRBV19 and TRBJ2-5, is DGGITQSPKYLFRKEGQNVTLSCEQNLNHDAMYWYRQDPGQGLRLIYYSQIVNDFQKGDIAEGYSVSREKKESFPLTVTSAQKNPTAFYLCASSFGTSGGAKKTQYFGPGTRLLVL.

The gene calls are TRBV19 and TRBJ2-5; a possible D gene is TRBD1 (5 bases). The CDR3 consists of 13 residues. V was trimmed by 5 bases and J by 2 bases, leaving 9 bases between them. Germline V gives CDR1 LNHDA, CDR2 SQIVND (reference sequence). CDR3 coding DNA: TGTGCCAGTAGTCAGGGTATACAAGAGACCCAGTACTTC. Protein product: CASSQGIQETQYF.

The CDR3 DNA reads TGCGCCAGCAGCAAGCGGCGGGATCGGAGTTTCGATGAGCAGTTCTTC. Translating it yields CASSKRRDRSFDEQFF. This chain connects TRBV5-1 to TRBJ2-1, with D possibly being TRBD2 (6 bases). Germline V gene sequence: CDR1 SGHRS, CDR2 YFSETQ. Trimming took off 4 bases at V and 8 bases at J, with 22 bases between the two ends. The CDR3 contains 16 residues.

The genes are TRBV10-1 and TRBJ1-3; 7 nucleotides align to TRBD1. CDR3 length: 14 amino acids. V was clipped by 11 bases and J by 4 bases; unmatched bases: 11. CDR1 is WNHNN, CDR2 SYGVQD, per germline (reference sequence). The CDR3 is CARNPQGLGNTIYF. CDR3 bases: TGCGCCCGCAACCCACAGGGGCTCGGAAACACCATATATTTT.

The chain combines TRBV28 with TRBJ2-7; 7 bases map to TRBD1. Germline V lookup: CDR1 MDHEN, CDR2 SYDVKM. The CDR3 loop spans 16 amino acids. V shed 3 bases and J 9 bases; nucleotides not matched to a gene: 17. The CDR3 region has the DNA TGTGCCAGCAGTTTTAGGGGACACAGGGGTCTCCTTGGGCAGTACTTC. Translated, it gives CASSFRGHRGLLGQYF.

The rearrangement uses TRBV4-1 and TRBJ2-7; possibly TRBD1 for D (6 bases). The CDR3 totals 14 residues. Trimming left V 0 bases short and J 10 bases short, with 16 bases between. Germline-derived CDR1 and CDR2 are MGHRA and YSYEKL. The CDR3 region has the DNA TGCGCCAGCAGCCAAGATCGATTAACAGGGTTCCAGTACTTC. Its translation is CASSQDRLTGFQYF.

This clone was seen just once. The V and J genes are TRBV5-1 and TRBJ2-5; 11 bases agree with TRBD2. The CDR3 is 15 residues long. V shed 2 bases and J 5 bases; nucleotides not matched to a gene: 5. Looked up from germline, CDR1 is SGHRS and CDR2 is YFSETQ. The CDR3 DNA is TGCGCCAGCAGCTTTAGCGGGAGGGCCGGGGAGACCCAGTACTTC. Translating it yields CASSFSGRAGETQYF. Full variable domain (outside the CDR3, taken from reference TRBV5-1 and TRBJ2-5): KAGVTQTPRYLIKTRGQQVTLSCSPISGHRSVSWYQQTPGQGLQFLFEYFSETQRNKGNFPGRFSGRQFSNSRSEMNVSTLELGDSALYLCASSFSGRAGETQYFGPGTRLLVL.

This clone occurred once. The rearrangement joins TRBV5-1 to TRBJ1-4, with 7 bases aligning to TRBD1. The germline CDR1 and CDR2 sequences are SGHRS and YFSETQ. The CDR3 loop spans 14 amino acids. The junction had 4 bases not matched to a gene; V was cut back by 0 bases and J by 8 bases. As DNA, the CDR3 is TGCGCCAGCAGCTTGGGAGGGGGCGCGGAAAAACTGTTTTTT. Protein sequence: CASSLGGGAEKLFF.

With respect to this clone: This sample includes further DNA sequences coding for the same CDR3. The rearrangement uses TRBV19 and TRBJ1-1; D not resolved. CDR3 size: 14 residues. V was pared by 4 bases and J by 1 base, with 10 bases between. Looked up from germline, CDR1 is LNHDA and CDR2 is SQIVND (reference sequence). CDR3 DNA: TGTGCCAGTAGTAAACCAGGACGGAACACTGAAGCTTTCTTT. Protein sequence: CASSKPGRNTEAFF. Full variable domain (missing parts from reference TRBV19 and TRBJ1-1): DGGITQSPKYLFRKEGQNVTLSCEQNLNHDAMYWYRQDPGQGLRLIYYSQIVNDFQKGDIAEGYSVSREKKESFPLTVTSAQKNPTAFYLCASSKPGRNTEAFFGQGTRLTVV.

The chain has TRBV5-1 and TRBJ1-3; TRBD1 is a possible D gene (5 bases). Trimming removed 0 bases from V and 15 bases from J, with 22 bases in between. Germline V gene lookup returns CDR1 SGHRS and CDR2 YFSETQ. The CDR3 has 15 residues. The CDR3 spells CASSLAGTDTAGGYF. CDR3 DNA: TGCGCCAGCAGCTTGGCAGGGACGGACACCGCCGGAGGATATTTT. Combining the CDR3 with reference TRBV5-1 and TRBJ1-3 gives the whole variable domain KAGVTQTPRYLIKTRGQQVTLSCSPISGHRSVSWYQQTPGQGLQFLFEYFSETQRNKGNFPGRFSGRQFSNSRSEMNVSTLELGDSALYLCASSLAGTDTAGGYFGEGSWLTVV.

The V and J genes are TRBV30 and TRBJ1-2; D unclear. CDR1 and CDR2 from the germline V gene are GTSNPN and SVGIG (reference sequence). This CDR3 contains 16 residues. V lost 2 bases, J lost 8 bases, and 24 bases lay in between. The CDR3 is CAWSKGLRVLGEGYTF. The CDR3, as DNA: TGTGCCTGGAGTAAGGGATTGCGGGTTTTGGGTGAAGGCTACACCTTC.

CDR3 coding DNA: TGTGCCTGGAGTACAGGGATTGGGGCCAACGTCCTGACTTTC. Translated, it gives CAWSTGIGANVLTF. The chain recombines TRBV30 with TRBJ2-6; maybe TRBD1 (6 bases). The CDR3 runs to 14 residues. V was shortened by 2 bases and J by 3 bases, with 8 bases between the two germline ends. Germline CDR1 is GTSNPN and CDR2 is SVGIG (reference sequence). Drawing the rest from reference TRBV30 and TRBJ2-6, the complete variable domain is SQTIHQWPATLVQPVGSPLSLECTVEGTSNPNLYWYRQAAGRGLQLLFYSVGIGQISSEVPQNLSASRPQDRQFILSSKKLLLSDSGFYLCAWSTGIGANVLTFGAGSRLTVL.

The V gene is TRBV28, the J gene TRBJ1-1; D unresolved. The CDR3 length is 13 residues. Trimming cost V 5 bases and J 3 bases, with 10 bases left between them. In germline, CDR1 is MDHEN, CDR2 SYDVKM. The CDR3 DNA reads TGTGCCAGCAGTCCACTGAGGTACACTGAAGCTTTCTTT. Encoded protein: CASSPLRYTEAFF. The full variable domain, its missing parts supplied by reference TRBV28 and TRBJ1-1, is DVKVTQSSRYLVKRTGEKVFLECVQDMDHENMFWYRQDPGLGLRLIYFSYDVKMKEKGDIPEGYSVSREKKERFSLILESASTNQTSMYLCASSPLRYTEAFFGQGTRLTVV.

The chain joins TRBV11-2 to TRBJ1-4; D is ambiguous. V lost 1 base and J 12 bases, leaving 12 bases between the germline ends. Germline lookup yields CDR1 SGHAT and CDR2 FQNNGV. The CDR3 covers 13 residues. The CDR3 coding sequence is TGTGCCAGCAGCTTAGCGTTCGATGGGCAACTGTTTTTT. It is translated as CASSLAFDGQLFF.

This rearrangement joins TRBV9 to TRBJ2-1, with TRBD2 matching over 9 bases. The CDR3 totals 15 residues. Germline CDR1 and CDR2: SGDLS and YYNGEE. After removal of 0 bases from V and 7 bases from J, the junction contained 5 bases not matched to a gene. CDR3 coding DNA: TGTGCCAGCAGCGTAGGGGCGGGAGGGCATAATGAGCAGTTCTTC. This sequence encodes CASSVGAGGHNEQFF.

The V call is TRBV29-1, the J call TRBJ1-2, with D possibly being TRBD1 (5 bases). CDR3 length: 10 residues. Trimming left V 3 bases short and J 10 bases short, with 9 bases between. Germline V gene lookup returns CDR1 SQVTM and CDR2 ANQGSEA. This chain's CDR3 is CSVDRGVYTF. CDR3 DNA sequence: TGCAGCGTTGATCGGGGGGTCTACACCTTC. Based on the CDR3 plus reference TRBV29-1 and TRBJ1-2, the full variable domain is SAVISQKPSRDICQRGTSLTIQCQVDSQVTMMFWYRQQPGQSLTLIATANQGSEATYESGFVIDKFPISRPNLTFSTLTVSNMSPEDSSIYLCSVDRGVYTFGSGTRLTVV.

The V and J genes are TRBV19 and TRBJ1-3; D gene uncertain. V was shortened by 3 bases and J by 0 bases, with 9 bases between the two germline ends. The CDR3 contains 15 residues. Germline-derived CDR1 and CDR2 are LNHDA and SQIVND (reference sequence). CDR3 bases: TGTGCCAGTAGTATTACGGCGAGCTCTGGAAACACCATATATTTT. This codes for CASSITASSGNTIYF.

The J gene is TRBJ1-2, the V gene TRBV5-8, with no clear D. The V end lost 0 bases, the J end lost 7 bases, and 16 bases lay between the germline ends. The CDR3 runs 15 residues. Germline V gene data show CDR1 as SGHTS and CDR2 as YDEGEE. DNA of the CDR3: TGTGCCAGCAGCTTGGGCGGCGGCGGTAAATCTGGCTACACCTTC. Protein: CASSLGGGGKSGYTF.

V usage is TRBV19 and J usage is TRBJ1-5; TRBD1 matches at 7 bases. The V segment lost 10 bases and the J segment 3 bases; nucleotides outside the gene matches: 9. Germline CDR1 is LNHDA and CDR2 is SQIVND (reference sequence). The CDR3 is 14 amino acids. CDR3 sequence reads: CATNRGSNNQPQHF. CDR3 in DNA: TGTGCCACTAACAGGGGTAGCAACAATCAGCCCCAGCATTTT.

This chain uses TRBV6-5 with TRBJ1-3, with unresolved D. Trimming took 8 bases from V and 4 from J, leaving 12 bases between them. CDR3 length: 13 residues. Germline CDR1 is MNHEY and CDR2 is SVGAGI. The CDR3 nucleotides are TGTGCCAGCCATCGAGGTGGGGGAAACACCATATATTTT. Translating gives CASHRGGGNTIYF.